The following is a T cell receptor (beta chain) sequence with its context. Its antigen is currently unknown. Germline CDR1 is MNHNY and CDR2 is SVGAGI (reference sequence). Trimming left V 7 bases short and J 0 bases short, with 10 bases between. The CDR3 spans 14 residues. The data stem from a study of T cells after yellow fever vaccination. Notes on the study in general: In FACS-sorted repertoires, abundant clonotypes from the bulk population could appear as contaminants. Booster samples showed a return of most primary-vaccination clones (roughly 96% CD4, around 85% CD8).

Synthesis of TCR cDNA relied on 5'RACE template switching, which attached a universal primer site and UMIs. TCRdb reprocessed the 5' RACE reads via MiXCR and lists one record per CDR3 protein. The sample has hundreds of thousands of distinct CDR3 sequences; roughly a sixth are singletons. This chain uses TRBV6-6 with TRBJ1-5; D remains unclear. The TCR originated in a man younger than 30 who received the YFV17D yellow fever vaccine. The specimen comprised PBMCs, sampled before the yellow fever booster vaccination. The CDR3 DNA sequence: TGTGCCAGCACCACGGGAGGTAGCAATCAGCCCCAGCATTTT. It translates to CASTTGGSNQPQHF.